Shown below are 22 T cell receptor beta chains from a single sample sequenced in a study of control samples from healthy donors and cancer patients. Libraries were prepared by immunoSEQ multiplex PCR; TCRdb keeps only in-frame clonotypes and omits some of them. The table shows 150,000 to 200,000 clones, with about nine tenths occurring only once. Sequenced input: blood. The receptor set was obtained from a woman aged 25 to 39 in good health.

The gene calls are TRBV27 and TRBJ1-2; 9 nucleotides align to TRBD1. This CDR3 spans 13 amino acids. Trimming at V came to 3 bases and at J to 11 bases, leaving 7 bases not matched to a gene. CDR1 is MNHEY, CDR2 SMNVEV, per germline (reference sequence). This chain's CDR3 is CASSFPGTGTYTF. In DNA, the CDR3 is TGTGCCAGCAGTTTTCCCGGGACAGGGACATACACCTTC.

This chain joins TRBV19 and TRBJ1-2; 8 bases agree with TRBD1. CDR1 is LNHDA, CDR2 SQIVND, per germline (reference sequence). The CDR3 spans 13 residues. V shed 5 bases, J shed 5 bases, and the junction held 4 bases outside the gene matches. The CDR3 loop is CASSPQGVYGYTF. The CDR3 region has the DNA TGTGCCAGTAGTCCACAGGGGGTTTATGGCTACACCTTC.

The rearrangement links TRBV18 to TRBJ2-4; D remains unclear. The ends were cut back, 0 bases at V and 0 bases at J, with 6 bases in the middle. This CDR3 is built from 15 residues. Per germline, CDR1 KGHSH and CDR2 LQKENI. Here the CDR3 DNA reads TGTGCCAGCTCACCACCTGGCACAGCCAAAAACATTCAGTACTTC. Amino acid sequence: CASSPPGTAKNIQYF.

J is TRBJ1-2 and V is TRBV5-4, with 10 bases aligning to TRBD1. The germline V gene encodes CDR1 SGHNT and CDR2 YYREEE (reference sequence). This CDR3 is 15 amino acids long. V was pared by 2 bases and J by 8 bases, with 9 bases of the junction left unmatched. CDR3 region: CASSLPDRGREGYTF. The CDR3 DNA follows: TGTGCCAGCAGCTTACCCGACAGGGGGCGGGAAGGCTACACCTTC.

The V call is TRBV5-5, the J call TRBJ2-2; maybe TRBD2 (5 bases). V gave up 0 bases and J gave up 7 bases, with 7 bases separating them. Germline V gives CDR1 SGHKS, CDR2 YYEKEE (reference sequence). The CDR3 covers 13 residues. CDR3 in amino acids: CASSLAGIGELFF. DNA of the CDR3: TGTGCCAGCAGCTTGGCCGGGATCGGGGAGCTGTTTTTT.

CDR3 sequence reads: CSVDAGTSANYGYTF. CDR3 coding DNA: TGCAGCGTTGACGCCGGGACCTCCGCTAACTATGGCTACACCTTC. The chain is built from TRBV29-1 and TRBJ1-2; D perhaps matches TRBD1 (5 bases). Germline CDR1 SQVTM, CDR2 ANQGSEA. CDR3 size: 15 residues. V was pared by 3 bases and J by 0 bases, with 14 bases between.

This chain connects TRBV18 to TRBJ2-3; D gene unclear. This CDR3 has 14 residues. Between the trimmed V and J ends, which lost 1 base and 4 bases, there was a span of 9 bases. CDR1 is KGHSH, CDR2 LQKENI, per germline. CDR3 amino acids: CASSPLKGPDTQYF. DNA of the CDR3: TGTGCCAGCTCACCACTGAAAGGGCCAGATACGCAGTATTTT. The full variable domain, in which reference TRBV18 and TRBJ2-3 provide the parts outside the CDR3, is NAGVMQNPRHLVRRRGQEARLRCSPMKGHSHVYWYRQLPEEGLKFMVYLQKENIIDESGMPKERFSAEFPKEGPSILRIQQVVRGDSAAYFCASSPLKGPDTQYFGPGTRLTVL.

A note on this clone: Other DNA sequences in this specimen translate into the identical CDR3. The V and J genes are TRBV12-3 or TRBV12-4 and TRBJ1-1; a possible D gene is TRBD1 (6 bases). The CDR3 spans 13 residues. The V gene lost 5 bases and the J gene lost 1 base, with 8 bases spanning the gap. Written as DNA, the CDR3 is TGTGCCAGCAGTCCGACAGGGAACACTGAAGCTTTCTTT. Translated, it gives CASSPTGNTEAFF.

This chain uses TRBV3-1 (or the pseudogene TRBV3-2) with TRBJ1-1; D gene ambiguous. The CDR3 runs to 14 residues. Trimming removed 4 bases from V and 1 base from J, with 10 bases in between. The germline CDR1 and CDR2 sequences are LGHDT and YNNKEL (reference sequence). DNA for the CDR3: TGTGCCAGCAGCCGCCAGGCAGGGAACACTGAAGCTTTCTTT. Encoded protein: CASSRQAGNTEAFF.

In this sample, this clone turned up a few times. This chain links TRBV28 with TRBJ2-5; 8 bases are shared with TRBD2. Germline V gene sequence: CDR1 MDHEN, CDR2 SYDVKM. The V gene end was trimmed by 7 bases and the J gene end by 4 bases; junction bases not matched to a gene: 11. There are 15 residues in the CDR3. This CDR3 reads CASTSGGGPRETQYF. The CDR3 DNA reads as TGTGCCAGCACCTCCGGGGGGGGGCCTAGAGAGACCCAGTACTTC.

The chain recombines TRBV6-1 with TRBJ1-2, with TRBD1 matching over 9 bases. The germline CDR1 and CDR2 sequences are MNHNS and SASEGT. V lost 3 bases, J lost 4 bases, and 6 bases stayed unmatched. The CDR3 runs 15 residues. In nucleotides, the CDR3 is TGTGCCAGCAGTGATGGACTGGACAGGGGCTATGGCTACACCTTC. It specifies CASSDGLDRGYGYTF.

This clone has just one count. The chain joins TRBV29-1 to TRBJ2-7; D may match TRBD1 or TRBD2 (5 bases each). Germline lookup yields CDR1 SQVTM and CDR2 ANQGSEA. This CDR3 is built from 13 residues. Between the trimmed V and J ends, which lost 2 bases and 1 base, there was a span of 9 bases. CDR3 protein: CSVESGLSYEQYF. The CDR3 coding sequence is TGCAGCGTTGAATCGGGGCTGTCCTACGAGCAGTACTTC.

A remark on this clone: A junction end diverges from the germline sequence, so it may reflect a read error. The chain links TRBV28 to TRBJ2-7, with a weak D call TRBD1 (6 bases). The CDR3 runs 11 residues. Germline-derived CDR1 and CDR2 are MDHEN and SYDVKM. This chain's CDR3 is CASSSYREPDF. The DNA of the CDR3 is TGTGCCAGCAGTTCCTACAGGGAGCCCGACTTC.

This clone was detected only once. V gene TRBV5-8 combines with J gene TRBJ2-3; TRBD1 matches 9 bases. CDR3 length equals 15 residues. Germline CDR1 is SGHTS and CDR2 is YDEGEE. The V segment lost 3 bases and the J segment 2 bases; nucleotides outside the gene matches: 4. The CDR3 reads CASSWTGAFTDTQYF. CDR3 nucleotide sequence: TGTGCCAGCAGCTGGACAGGGGCATTCACAGATACGCAGTATTTT.

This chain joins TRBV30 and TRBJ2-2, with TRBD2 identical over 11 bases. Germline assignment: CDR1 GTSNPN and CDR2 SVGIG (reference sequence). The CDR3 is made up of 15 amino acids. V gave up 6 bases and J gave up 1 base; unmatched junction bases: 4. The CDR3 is CACRLAGGNTGELFF. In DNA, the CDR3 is TGTGCCTGCCGCCTAGCGGGAGGGAACACCGGGGAGCTGTTTTTT.

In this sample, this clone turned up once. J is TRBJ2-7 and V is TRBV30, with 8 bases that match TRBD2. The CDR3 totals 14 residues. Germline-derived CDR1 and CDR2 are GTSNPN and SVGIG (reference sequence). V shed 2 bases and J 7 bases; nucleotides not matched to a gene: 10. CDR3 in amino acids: CAWSLSGSIGEQYF. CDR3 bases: TGTGCCTGGAGTCTCAGCGGGAGTATCGGGGAGCAGTACTTC.

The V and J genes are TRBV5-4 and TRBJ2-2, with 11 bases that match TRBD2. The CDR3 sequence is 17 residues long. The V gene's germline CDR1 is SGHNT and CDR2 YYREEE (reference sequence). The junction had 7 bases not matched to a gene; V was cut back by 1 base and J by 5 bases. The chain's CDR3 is CASSLTKLAGETGELFF. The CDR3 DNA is TGTGCCAGCAGCTTGACCAAACTAGCGGGGGAGACCGGGGAGCTGTTTTTT.

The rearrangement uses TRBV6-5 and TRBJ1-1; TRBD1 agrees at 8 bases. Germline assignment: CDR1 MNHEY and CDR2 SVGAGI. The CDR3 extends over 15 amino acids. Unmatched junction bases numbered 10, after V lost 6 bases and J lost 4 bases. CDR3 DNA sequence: TGTGCCAGCAGGCGACAGGGGAGTATTTTCACTGAAGCTTTCTTT. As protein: CASRRQGSIFTEAFF.

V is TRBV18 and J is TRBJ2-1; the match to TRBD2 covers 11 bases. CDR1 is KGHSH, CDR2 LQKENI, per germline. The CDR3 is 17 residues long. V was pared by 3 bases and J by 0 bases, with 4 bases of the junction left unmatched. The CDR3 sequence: CASSPSLAGGSYNEQFF. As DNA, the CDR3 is TGTGCCAGCTCACCCTCCCTAGCGGGGGGCTCCTACAATGAGCAGTTCTTC. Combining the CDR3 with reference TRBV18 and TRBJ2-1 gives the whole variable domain NAGVMQNPRHLVRRRGQEARLRCSPMKGHSHVYWYRQLPEEGLKFMVYLQKENIIDESGMPKERFSAEFPKEGPSILRIQQVVRGDSAAYFCASSPSLAGGSYNEQFFGPGTRLTVL.

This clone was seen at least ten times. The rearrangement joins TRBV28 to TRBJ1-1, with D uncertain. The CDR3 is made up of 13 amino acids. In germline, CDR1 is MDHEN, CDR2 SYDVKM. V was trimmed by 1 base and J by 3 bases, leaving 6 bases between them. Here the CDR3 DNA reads TGTGCCAGCAGTTTATTATGGGACACTGAAGCTTTCTTT. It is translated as CASSLLWDTEAFF.

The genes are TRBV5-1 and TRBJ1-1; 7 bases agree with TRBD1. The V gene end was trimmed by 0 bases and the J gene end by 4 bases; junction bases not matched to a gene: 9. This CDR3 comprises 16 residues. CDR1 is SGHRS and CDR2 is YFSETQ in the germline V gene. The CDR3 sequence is CASSLVTGVSGTEAFF. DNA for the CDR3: TGCGCCAGCAGCTTGGTAACAGGGGTTTCGGGCACTGAAGCTTTCTTT.

The CDR3 bases are TGTGCCAGCAGCTACGGGACAGGGTCCTACGAGCAGTACTTC. Amino acids: CASSYGTGSYEQYF. The chain has TRBV5-4 and TRBJ2-7; 9 bases are shared with TRBD1. Germline CDR1 is SGHNT and CDR2 is YYREEE (reference sequence). Losses at the gene ends were 3 bases for V and 1 base for J; bases not matched to a gene: 2. This CDR3 spans 14 amino acids.